These 19 T cell receptor beta chains share one sample of origin, sequenced in a study of glioma-infiltrating T cells (dated by TCRdb to the mid-2010s). The data were produced on an Illumina MiSeq. The iRepertoire nested amplicon-rescue multiplex PCR (arm-PCR) platform was used to amplify TCR alpha and beta CDR3 regions from RNA. TCRdb itself trimmed the public reads at Q25 with fastp, ran MiXCR and retained productive beta chains. Here each entry gathers all rows of one CDR3 protein and keeps the most common genes and DNA. For this sample there are roughly 200,000 distinct CDR3 sequences; more than 25% appear just once. The ten largest clones take up around 20% of the sample. The sequenced sample consisted of glioma tissue, nonneoplastic brain tissue, or PBMCs (not recorded which). Source of these receptors: a human donor with low-grade glioma or glioblastoma, undergoing nonglioma brain surgery, or in good health (not recorded which).

The chain couples TRBV12-3 or TRBV12-4 to TRBJ2-3; no clear D gene. The ends were cut back, 1 base at V and 3 bases at J, with 17 bases in the middle. The CDR3 contains 17 residues. This chain's CDR3 is CASSLGSSGLWTDTQYF. In nucleotides, the CDR3 is TGTGCCAGCAGTTTAGGTTCGTCAGGCCTCTGGACAGATACGCAGTATTTT.

This clonotype has a single count. A much larger clone differs by one base, so this may be a read error. The gene calls are TRBV20-1 and TRBJ2-3, with 7 bases identical to TRBD2. Germline lookup yields CDR1 DFQATT and CDR2 SNEGSKA (reference sequence). The length of the CDR3 is 18 residues. Unmatched junction bases numbered 16, after V lost 0 bases and J lost 4 bases. The CDR3 protein is CSARDSGVTSRSADTQYF. DNA of the CDR3: TGCAGTGCTAGAGATTCTGGGGTGACTAGCAGGAGCGCAGATACGCAGTATTTT.

This clonotype has a count of ten or more. The V call is TRBV19, the J call TRBJ2-2; D gene unclear. The CDR3 has 11 residues. Per germline, CDR1 LNHDA and CDR2 SQIVND (reference sequence). Trimming removed 4 bases at V and 5 bases at J, with 2 bases between. The CDR3 sequence is CASSKTGELFF. The CDR3 nucleotides are TGTGCCAGTAGTAAGACCGGGGAGCTGTTTTTT.

With regard to this clonotype: This sequence may be a read error, since a much larger clone differs from it by one base. This sequence joins TRBV7-2 and TRBJ2-3; 9 nucleotides line up with TRBD2. CDR3 size: 16 residues. V shed 7 bases, J shed 2 bases, and the junction held 10 bases outside the gene matches. Germline assignment: CDR1 SGHTA and CDR2 FQGNSA. DNA for the CDR3: TGTGCCAGCAAGGTCTCCCGACTAGCGGACACAGATACGCAGTATTTT. Amino acid sequence: CASKVSRLADTDTQYF.

This clonotype was seen a handful of times. V is TRBV12-3 or TRBV12-4 and J is TRBJ1-4; D gene ambiguous. Deletions cut 7 bases from V and 4 bases from J, with 7 bases between. CDR3 length: 12 residues. Here the CDR3 DNA reads TGTGCCAGCATGTCAGATAATGAAAAACTGTTTTTT. Translating it yields CASMSDNEKLFF.

This clonotype showed up just a few times. The rearrangement joins TRBV5-1 to TRBJ1-2, with 7 bases matching TRBD1. The J segment lost 0 bases and the V segment lost 4 bases, leaving 6 bases of the junction unmatched. The CDR3 extends over 15 amino acids. Germline-derived CDR1 and CDR2 are SGHRS and YFSETQ. The DNA of the CDR3 is TGCGCCAGCAGCGAAACGACAGGGACTAACTATGGCTACACCTTC. Its protein is CASSETTGTNYGYTF.

This clonotype was picked up many times. CDR3: CASSLMANTEAFF. The CDR3 DNA follows: TGTGCCAGCAGCTTAATGGCGAACACTGAAGCTTTCTTT. The chain carries TRBV7-9 and TRBJ1-1; D is uncertain. With 2 bases removed from V and 1 base from J, the gap between germline ends came to 5 bases. The CDR3 is made up of 13 amino acids. Germline V gene data show CDR1 as SEHNR and CDR2 as FQNEAQ (reference sequence).

This clonotype is a singleton in its sample. Compared with germline, one end of the junction differs, possibly owing to a read error. The chain's CDR3 is CIAPPYALNTEAFF. DNA of the CDR3: TGCATTGCTCCGCCCTACGCACTGAACACTGAAGCTTTCTTT. The chain joins TRBV20-1 to TRBJ1-1; D ambiguous. The CDR3 has 14 amino acids. The germline gives CDR1 DFQATT, CDR2 SNEGSKA (reference sequence).

This clonotype showed up many times. The chain links TRBV6-1 to TRBJ1-5; unclear D gene. The ends were cut back, 5 bases at V and 0 bases at J, with 11 bases in the middle. This CDR3 is 15 amino acids long. Germline V gene lookup returns CDR1 MNHNS and CDR2 SASEGT. The CDR3 protein is CASSYSDFSNQPQHF. The CDR3 DNA reads TGTGCCAGCAGTTATAGTGATTTTAGCAATCAGCCCCAGCATTTT.

This clonotype was recorded at least ten times. The chain joins TRBV3-1 to TRBJ2-3, with D maybe TRBD1 (5 bases). The length of the CDR3 is 14 residues. Trimming removed 1 base at V and 10 bases at J, with 15 bases between. Germline assignment: CDR1 LGHDT and CDR2 YNNKEL (reference sequence). CDR3 region: CASSQGLRQQPQYF. CDR3 in DNA: TGTGCCAGCAGCCAAGGCCTTAGACAGCAACCGCAGTATTTT.

This clonotype appeared many times. The chain joins TRBV5-1 to TRBJ1-1; D is ambiguous. Germline V gene lookup returns CDR1 SGHRS and CDR2 YFSETQ. This CDR3 contains 14 residues. V was pared by 0 bases and J by 2 bases, with 8 bases between. The CDR3 bases are TGCGCCAGCAGCTTGGCCTACGGAAACACTGAAGCTTTCTTT. Protein: CASSLAYGNTEAFF.

The sample holds many counts of this clonotype. The chain combines TRBV28 with TRBJ2-5; 8 bases map to TRBD2. With 9 bases clipped from V and 3 bases from J, the junction kept 3 bases outside the gene matches. Germline CDR1 reads MDHEN; CDR2 reads SYDVKM. CDR3 length: 12 residues. The CDR3 reads CASTGGEETQYF. DNA of the CDR3: TGTGCCAGTACGGGAGGGGAAGAGACCCAGTACTTC.

The chain uses TRBV25-1 and TRBJ2-3, with 14 bases lining up with TRBD2. There are 16 residues in the CDR3. Trimming cost V 1 base and J 7 bases; bases outside gene matches: 4. CDR1 is MGHDK and CDR2 is SYGVNS in the germline V gene. CDR3: CASSELTSGRANTQYF. The CDR3, as DNA: TGTGCCAGCAGTGAATTGACTAGCGGGAGGGCAAATACGCAGTATTTT.

V usage is TRBV27 and J usage is TRBJ2-5; TRBD2 agrees at 10 bases. This CDR3 region has 16 residues. V lost 4 bases to trimming and J lost 7 bases; unmatched junction nucleotides: 12. Germline loops: CDR1 MNHEY, CDR2 SMNVEV (reference sequence). In DNA, the CDR3 is TGTGCCAGCAGTTACGGGCTAGCGGGAGAGGTACGGACCCAGTACTTC. Translated: CASSYGLAGEVRTQYF.

V usage is TRBV19 and J usage is TRBJ2-7; maybe TRBD1 (6 bases). Germline assignment: CDR1 LNHDA and CDR2 SQIVND (reference sequence). The length of the CDR3 is 14 residues. The germline V and J ends were trimmed by 6 bases and 0 bases, with 12 bases remaining between them. The CDR3 spells CASSQSTGSYEQYF. The CDR3 DNA reads as TGTGCCAGTAGCCAATCGACAGGCTCCTACGAGCAGTACTTC.

This clonotype was seen many times. This rearrangement joins TRBV27 to TRBJ1-5, with D perhaps matching TRBD1 (5 bases). CDR3 length equals 13 residues. Germline CDR1 reads MNHEY; CDR2 reads SMNVEV (reference sequence). The V end lost 3 bases, the J end lost 6 bases, and 9 bases lay between the germline ends. The CDR3 reads CASSFQGAQPQHF. In DNA, the CDR3 is TGTGCCAGCAGTTTCCAGGGTGCTCAGCCCCAGCATTTT.

Details on this clonotype: Possible read error: a much larger clone is one base away. V and J are TRBV11-3 and TRBJ1-1, with unresolved D. The CDR3 is 12 amino acids. The germline V gene has CDR1 SGHNT and CDR2 YENEEA. V dropped 5 bases and J dropped 3 bases, with 7 bases sitting between them. The CDR3 sequence: CASSHKDTEAFF. CDR3 in DNA: TGTGCCAGCAGCCACAAGGACACTGAAGCTTTCTTT. Full variable domain (missing parts from reference TRBV11-3 and TRBJ1-1): EAGVVQSPRYKIIEKKQPVAFWCNPISGHNTLYWYLQNLGQGPELLIRYENEEAVDDSQLPKDRFSAERLKGVDSTLKIQPAELGDSAVYLCASSHKDTEAFFGQGTRLTVV.

The table lists this clonotype with a few counts. The rearrangement uses TRBV4-2 and TRBJ1-1; 7 bases fit TRBD1. The V segment lost 6 bases and the J segment 1 base; nucleotides outside the gene matches: 8. Germline V lookup: CDR1 LGHNA, CDR2 YNFKEQ. This CDR3 spans 15 amino acids. CDR3 residues: CASRSLGGRNTEAFF. Here the CDR3 DNA reads TGTGCCAGCAGGAGTCTAGGGGGCCGGAACACTGAAGCTTTCTTT.

On this clonotype: A much larger clone lies one base from this, so it may be a read error. This rearrangement joins TRBV4-1 to TRBJ2-7; D gene ambiguous. The CDR3 runs to 12 residues. Germline V gene data show CDR1 as MGHRA and CDR2 as YSYEKL. The CDR3 loop is CASSVREDEKYF. The CDR3 DNA follows: TGCGCCAGCAGCGTGCGCGAGGACGAGAAGTACTTC.